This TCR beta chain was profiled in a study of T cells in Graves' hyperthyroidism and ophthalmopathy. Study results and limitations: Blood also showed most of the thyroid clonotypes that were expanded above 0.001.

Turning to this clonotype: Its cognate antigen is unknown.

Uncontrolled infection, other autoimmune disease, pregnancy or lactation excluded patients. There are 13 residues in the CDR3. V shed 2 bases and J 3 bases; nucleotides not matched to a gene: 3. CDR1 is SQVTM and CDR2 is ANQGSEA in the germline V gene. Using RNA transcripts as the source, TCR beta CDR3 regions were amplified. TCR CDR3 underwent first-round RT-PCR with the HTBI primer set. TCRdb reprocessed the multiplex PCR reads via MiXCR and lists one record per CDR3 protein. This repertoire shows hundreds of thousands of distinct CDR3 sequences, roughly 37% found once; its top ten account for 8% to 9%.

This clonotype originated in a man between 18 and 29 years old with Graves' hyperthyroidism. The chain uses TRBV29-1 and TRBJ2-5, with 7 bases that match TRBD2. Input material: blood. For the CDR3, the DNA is TGCAGCGTTGAAAATGGGGGGGAAGAGACCCAGTACTTC. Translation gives CSVENGGEETQYF.